The 30 T cell receptor beta chains presented below share a single source sample, sequenced in a study of T cell repertoires in cytomegalovirus infection. TCRdb fed the reads into MiXCR, producing one record per CDR3 protein. Here the sample spans fewer than 550,000 distinct CDR3 sequences, more than 15% being singletons. The sequenced sample consisted of CD8+ T cells from PBMCs. These receptors originate from a human donor in good health (CMV status not recorded). Some clones in this sample may be carry-over from other donors' samples.

This chain connects TRBV30 to TRBJ2-1; TRBD2 aligns across 7 bases. The germline gives CDR1 GTSNPN, CDR2 SVGIG (reference sequence). The length of the CDR3 is 14 residues. Losses at the gene ends were 5 bases for V and 9 bases for J; bases not matched to a gene: 13. DNA for the CDR3: TGTGCCTGGTCCATCGGTGCGGGAGTCGGTGAGCAGTTCTTC. Amino acid sequence: CAWSIGAGVGEQFF.

This clonotype was seen repeatedly, ten times or more. V gene TRBV7-8 combines with J gene TRBJ1-2, with 9 bases identical to TRBD1. The V gene's germline CDR1 is SGHVS and CDR2 FQNEAQ. Losses at the gene ends were 5 bases for V and 0 bases for J; bases not matched to a gene: 13. CDR3 length: 18 residues. The CDR3: CASSLGGTGRKSNYGYTF. For the CDR3, the DNA is TGTGCCAGCAGCCTCGGAGGGACAGGGAGAAAATCTAACTATGGCTACACCTTC.

The chain has TRBV9 and TRBJ2-3, with D uncertain. CDR1 is SGDLS and CDR2 is YYNGEE in the germline V gene. The CDR3 loop spans 12 amino acids. V lost 7 bases and J lost 2, with 8 bases in between. The CDR3 DNA follows: TGTGCCAGCGGGCGGTCCACAGATACGCAGTATTTT. This sequence encodes CASGRSTDTQYF.

Comment on this clonotype: The junction does not match germline at one end; this may be a read error. V usage is TRBV28 and J usage is TRBJ2-5; possible D gene TRBD1, 6 bases. The CDR3 is 13 amino acids. The V gene's germline CDR1 is MDHEN and CDR2 SYDVKM. In DNA form, the CDR3 reads TGTGCCGGCAGTAACAGGGTTGGGGAGACCCAGTACTTC. This codes for CAGSNRVGETQYF.

This chain joins TRBV6-4 and TRBJ1-1; D is unclear. CDR3 length: 13 residues. V gave up 7 bases and J gave up 2 bases, with 11 bases separating them. Germline CDR1 reads MRHNA; CDR2 reads SNTAGT. For the CDR3, the DNA is TGTGCCAGCATCCCCAAGGTTAACACTGAAGCTTTCTTT. Its translation: CASIPKVNTEAFF.

In its sample, this clonotype was seen many times. The chain employs TRBV12-3 or TRBV12-4 and TRBJ2-7; the D is unclear. V lost 4 bases and J 0 bases, leaving 10 bases between the germline ends. The CDR3 contains 14 residues. The CDR3 DNA is TGTGCCAGCAGTTGGGCAGTTAGCTCCTACGAGCAGTACTTC. It is translated as CASSWAVSSYEQYF.

Comment on this clonotype: This may arise from a read error, as a much more abundant clone is one base away. The conserved phenylalanine or tryptophan normally closing the CDR3 is absent here, so this likely arose from a read error. The chain links TRBV6-8 to TRBJ2-5; D is unclear. V lost 2 bases, J lost 5 bases, and 9 bases lay in between. This CDR3 is built from 13 residues. The germline V gene encodes CDR1 MNHGY and CDR2 SAAAGT. The CDR3 region is CASSYHRRETQYL. CDR3 in DNA: TGTGCCAGCAGTTACCACCGGCGGGAGACCCAGTACTTA.

This clonotype was found many times. In DNA form, the CDR3 reads TGTGCCAGTAGTATAGGCCTTAGCGGGACTAGCGATGAGGCTCCCTACAATGAGCAGTTCTTC. Its translation: CASSIGLSGTSDEAPYNEQFF. This chain uses TRBV19 with TRBJ2-1; 10 nucleotides match TRBD2. Looked up from germline, CDR1 is LNHDA and CDR2 is SQIVND (reference sequence). This CDR3 is built from 21 residues. The V and J ends lost 1 base and 2 bases, in that order; junction bases with no gene match: 17. Drawing the rest from reference TRBV19 and TRBJ2-1, the complete variable domain is DGGITQSPKYLFRKEGQNVTLSCEQNLNHDAMYWYRQDPGQGLRLIYYSQIVNDFQKGDIAEGYSVSREKKESFPLTVTSAQKNPTAFYLCASSIGLSGTSDEAPYNEQFFGPGTRLTVL.

This clonotype has only a few counts. The chain is built from TRBV28 and TRBJ2-2, with D tentatively TRBD1 (5 bases). Trimming stripped 2 bases from V and 4 bases from J, with 14 bases between. The CDR3 length is 16 residues. CDR1 is MDHEN and CDR2 is SYDVKM in the germline V gene. CDR3 loop: CASSLTRQGGTGELFF. CDR3 coding DNA: TGTGCCAGCAGTTTAACAAGGCAGGGTGGCACCGGGGAGCTGTTTTTT.

This clonotype was recorded at least ten times. The chain joins TRBV27 to TRBJ1-1; a weak D match, TRBD1 (5 bases). The CDR3 sequence is 15 residues long. The V end was cut by 5 bases, the J end by 7 bases, with 20 bases between. From germline, CDR1 is MNHEY and CDR2 SMNVEV (reference sequence). The CDR3 spells CASSVRGPTPFEAFF. CDR3 coding DNA: TGTGCCAGCAGTGTAAGGGGACCTACCCCGTTTGAAGCTTTCTTT.

This clonotype was detected ten times or more. This sequence joins TRBV7-2 and TRBJ2-7; either TRBD1 or TRBD2 may fit D (6 bases each). The V end lost 5 bases, the J end lost 3 bases, and 17 bases lay between the germline ends. This CDR3 contains 15 residues. In germline, CDR1 is SGHTA, CDR2 FQGNSA. CDR3 DNA: TGTGCCAGCAGCCAGACTTCGGGGGCCTACTACGAGCAGTACTTC. As protein: CASSQTSGAYYEQYF.

This clonotype was found many times. The chain employs TRBV15 and TRBJ2-6; 9 positions agree with TRBD1. V lost 0 bases, J lost 0 bases, and 6 bases stayed unmatched. CDR1 is LNHNV, CDR2 YYDKDF, per germline (reference sequence). The CDR3 runs to 19 residues. CDR3 in amino acids: CATSRDRGQGFSGANVLTF. CDR3 coding DNA: TGTGCCACCAGCAGAGATCGAGGACAGGGGTTCTCTGGGGCCAACGTCCTGACTTTC.

There are many counts of this clonotype. The chain is built from TRBV10-3 and TRBJ2-7; D is unresolved. The CDR3 loop spans 13 amino acids. CDR1 and CDR2 from the germline V gene are ENHRY and SYGVKD. V was pared by 3 bases and J by 2 bases, with 8 bases between. The CDR3 loop is CAISDPQAYEQYF. CDR3 DNA: TGTGCCATCAGTGACCCCCAGGCCTACGAGCAGTACTTC.

The chain combines TRBV6-4 with TRBJ1-2; D gene unclear. CDR3 length: 15 amino acids. Germline loops: CDR1 MRHNA, CDR2 SNTAGT. The ends were cut back, 5 bases at V and 8 bases at J, with 21 bases in the middle. CDR3 sequence: CASSPAPGSIGGYTF. The DNA for the CDR3 is TGTGCCAGCAGTCCTGCCCCTGGGTCCATTGGAGGCTACACCTTC.

This clonotype has ten or more counts. The V call is TRBV11-1, the J call TRBJ1-1; the D gene is possibly TRBD1 (5 bases). CDR3 length: 13 residues. Trimming took off 5 bases at V and 6 bases at J, with 13 bases between the two ends. Per the germline V gene, CDR1 is SGHAT and CDR2 is FQDESV (reference sequence). The CDR3 DNA reads as TGTGCCAGCAGCCGTCCAGGGTACTCTGAAGCTTTCTTT. It is translated as CASSRPGYSEAFF.

In this sample, this clonotype turned up many times. The genes are TRBV6-2 or TRBV6-3 and TRBJ2-1; D is unresolved. Looked up from germline, CDR1 is MNHEY and CDR2 is SVGEGT. CDR3 length: 14 amino acids. The V end lost 2 bases, the J end lost 8 bases, and 13 bases lay between the germline ends. In nucleotides, the CDR3 is TGTGCCAGCAGTTACGCGGTGTCCCCCGATGAGCAGTTCTTC. This encodes CASSYAVSPDEQFF.

This clonotype has more than one count but fewer than ten. The chain combines TRBV3-1 with TRBJ2-7; no definite D call. This CDR3 is built from 12 residues. Germline CDR1 is LGHDT and CDR2 is YNNKEL (reference sequence). The V end lost 1 base, the J end lost 5 bases, and 6 bases lay between the germline ends. CDR3 region: CASSQVGNEQYF. In DNA, the CDR3 is TGTGCCAGCAGCCAAGTTGGCAACGAGCAGTACTTC.

With respect to this clonotype: This sequence may be a read error, since a much larger clone differs from it by one base. This chain uses TRBV2 with TRBJ2-1; D might be TRBD2 (6 bases). V gave up 6 bases and J gave up 7 bases, with 22 bases separating them. The germline CDR1 and CDR2 sequences are SNHLY and FYNNEI. The CDR3 runs 16 residues. DNA for the CDR3: TGTGCCAGCAGACTAACTAGCTGGAGAAATCGAAATGAGCAGTTCTTC. Protein sequence: CASRLTSWRNRNEQFF.

This clonotype has ten or more counts. The chain couples TRBV6-5 to TRBJ2-3, with 7 bases aligning to TRBD1. Germline CDR1 MNHEY, CDR2 SVGAGI. Trimming removed 5 bases from V and 0 bases from J; junction bases left unmatched: 2. This CDR3 is 14 amino acids long. The CDR3 here is CASSQTGSTDTQYF. For the CDR3, the DNA is TGTGCCAGCAGTCAGACAGGGAGCACAGATACGCAGTATTTT.

This sequence joins TRBV15 and TRBJ2-2, with 9 nucleotides matching TRBD1. The V gene end was trimmed by 1 base and the J gene end by 4 bases; junction bases not matched to a gene: 7. The germline V gene encodes CDR1 LNHNV and CDR2 YYDKDF (reference sequence). This CDR3 region has 17 residues. CDR3 in amino acids: CATSRVPGQGATGELFF. The CDR3 nucleotides are TGTGCCACCAGCAGAGTTCCGGGACAGGGCGCCACCGGGGAGCTGTTTTTT. The entire variable domain, with the rest obtained from reference TRBV15 and TRBJ2-2, is as follows: DAMVIQNPRYQVTQFGKPVTLSCSQTLNHNVMYWYQQKSSQAPKLLFHYYDKDFNNEADTPDNFQSRRPNTSFCFLDIRSPGLGDTAMYLCATSRVPGQGATGELFFGEGSRLTVL.

In this sample, this clonotype turned up many times. The chain carries TRBV7-2 and TRBJ2-5, with D unresolved. Germline assignment: CDR1 SGHTA and CDR2 FQGNSA. The CDR3 has 14 residues. Trimming left V 0 bases short and J 2 bases short, with 7 bases between. The CDR3 sequence is CASSLAVSQETQYF. As DNA, the CDR3 is TGTGCCAGCAGCTTAGCTGTCAGTCAAGAGACCCAGTACTTC.

The V call is TRBV4-1, the J call TRBJ2-1; D may be TRBD2 (7 bases). Germline CDR1 and CDR2: MGHRA and YSYEKL. The CDR3 length is 17 residues. Trimming took off 0 bases at V and 0 bases at J, with 12 bases between the two ends. CDR3 region: CASSQEVRGASYNEQFF. The CDR3 DNA is TGCGCCAGCAGCCAAGAGGTACGGGGGGCCTCCTACAATGAGCAGTTCTTC.

This clonotype was seen only a few times. The rearrangement uses TRBV2 and TRBJ2-5; D may be TRBD1 or TRBD2 (5 bases each). V was trimmed by 7 bases and J by 0 bases, leaving 21 bases between them. Germline CDR1 reads SNHLY; CDR2 reads FYNNEI. There are 17 residues in the CDR3. This chain's CDR3 is CASTLGDSDSYQETQYF. CDR3 bases: TGTGCCAGCACCCTGGGAGACAGTGACTCGTACCAAGAGACCCAGTACTTC.

For this clonotype: Because it lacks the conserved phenylalanine or tryptophan at the end, this CDR3 is likely a read error. This rearrangement joins TRBV7-2 to TRBJ2-1, with 7 nucleotides matching TRBD2. The CDR3 is made up of 15 amino acids. CDR1 and CDR2 (germline): SGHTA, FQGNSA. The CDR3 nucleotides are TGTGCCAGCAGCTTGGGAGGGTCGGGCTACAATGATCAGTTCTAC. As protein: CASSLGGSGYNDQFY.

The chain links TRBV2 to TRBJ2-7; D gene ambiguous. Trimming shortened V by 8 bases and J by 3 bases, and 17 bases separated the two germline ends. The germline V gene encodes CDR1 SNHLY and CDR2 FYNNEI. This CDR3 is 14 amino acids long. The CDR3 loop is CASQSSHGYYEQYF. The CDR3 bases are TGTGCCAGCCAGAGTTCCCACGGGTACTACGAGCAGTACTTC. Based on the CDR3 plus reference TRBV2 and TRBJ2-7, the full variable domain is EPEVTQTPSHQVTQMGQEVILRCVPISNHLYFYWYRQILGQKVEFLVSFYNNEISEKSEIFDDQFSVERPDGSNFTLKIRSTKLEDSAMYFCASQSSHGYYEQYFGPGTRLTVT.

The chain uses TRBV9 and TRBJ1-4; D gene uncertain. CDR3 length equals 14 residues. The V end was cut by 3 bases, the J end by 0 bases, with 6 bases between. From germline, CDR1 is SGDLS and CDR2 YYNGEE. The CDR3 spells CASSEAATNEKLFF. CDR3 bases: TGTGCCAGCAGCGAGGCTGCAACTAATGAAAAACTGTTTTTT. The full variable domain, rest sourced from reference TRBV9 and TRBJ1-4, is DSGVTQTPKHLITATGQRVTLRCSPRSGDLSVYWYQQSLDQGLQFLIQYYNGEERAKGNILERFSAQQFPDLHSELNLSSLELGDSALYFCASSEAATNEKLFFGSGTQLSVL.

The chain joins TRBV15 to TRBJ2-3, with a tentative D call TRBD1 (5 bases). The CDR3 sequence is 18 residues long. Germline values: CDR1 LNHNV, CDR2 YYDKDF (reference sequence). V was shortened by 5 bases and J by 2 bases, with 23 bases between the two germline ends. CDR3 coding DNA: TGTGCCACCAGCGGATCGACCGGGCTAGGGGATTACACAGATACGCAGTATTTT. It encodes CATSGSTGLGDYTDTQYF.

For this clonotype: The germline gene is not matched at one end of the junction; a read error may be the cause. This rearrangement joins TRBV28 to TRBJ2-2, with 7 bases that match TRBD1. From germline, CDR1 is MDHEN and CDR2 SYDVKM. This CDR3 is built from 14 residues. This chain's CDR3 is CASSSSGDTGEMFF. The CDR3 coding sequence is TGTGCAAGCAGCTCCAGCGGAGATACAGGGGAGATGTTTTTT.

There are a few counts of this clonotype. The V gene is TRBV3-1, the J gene TRBJ1-4; D is unresolved. The V end was cut by 2 bases, the J end by 4 bases, with 20 bases between. CDR1 LGHDT and CDR2 YNNKEL come from the germline V gene (reference sequence). The CDR3 is 18 amino acids. CDR3 protein: CASSQRTPNLGINEKLFF. CDR3 nucleotide sequence: TGTGCCAGCAGCCAAAGGACTCCTAATCTGGGGATTAATGAAAAACTGTTTTTT.

This clonotype was seen a handful of times. Here the CDR3 reads CASTNRGPTEAFF. Written as DNA, the CDR3 is TGTGCCAGCACCAACAGGGGGCCCACTGAAGCTTTCTTT. The J gene is TRBJ1-1, the V gene TRBV6-1, with TRBD1 matching 9 bases. Germline CDR1 reads MNHNS; CDR2 reads SASEGT. This CDR3 is built from 13 residues. The junction had 4 bases not matched to a gene; V was cut back by 7 bases and J by 4 bases.